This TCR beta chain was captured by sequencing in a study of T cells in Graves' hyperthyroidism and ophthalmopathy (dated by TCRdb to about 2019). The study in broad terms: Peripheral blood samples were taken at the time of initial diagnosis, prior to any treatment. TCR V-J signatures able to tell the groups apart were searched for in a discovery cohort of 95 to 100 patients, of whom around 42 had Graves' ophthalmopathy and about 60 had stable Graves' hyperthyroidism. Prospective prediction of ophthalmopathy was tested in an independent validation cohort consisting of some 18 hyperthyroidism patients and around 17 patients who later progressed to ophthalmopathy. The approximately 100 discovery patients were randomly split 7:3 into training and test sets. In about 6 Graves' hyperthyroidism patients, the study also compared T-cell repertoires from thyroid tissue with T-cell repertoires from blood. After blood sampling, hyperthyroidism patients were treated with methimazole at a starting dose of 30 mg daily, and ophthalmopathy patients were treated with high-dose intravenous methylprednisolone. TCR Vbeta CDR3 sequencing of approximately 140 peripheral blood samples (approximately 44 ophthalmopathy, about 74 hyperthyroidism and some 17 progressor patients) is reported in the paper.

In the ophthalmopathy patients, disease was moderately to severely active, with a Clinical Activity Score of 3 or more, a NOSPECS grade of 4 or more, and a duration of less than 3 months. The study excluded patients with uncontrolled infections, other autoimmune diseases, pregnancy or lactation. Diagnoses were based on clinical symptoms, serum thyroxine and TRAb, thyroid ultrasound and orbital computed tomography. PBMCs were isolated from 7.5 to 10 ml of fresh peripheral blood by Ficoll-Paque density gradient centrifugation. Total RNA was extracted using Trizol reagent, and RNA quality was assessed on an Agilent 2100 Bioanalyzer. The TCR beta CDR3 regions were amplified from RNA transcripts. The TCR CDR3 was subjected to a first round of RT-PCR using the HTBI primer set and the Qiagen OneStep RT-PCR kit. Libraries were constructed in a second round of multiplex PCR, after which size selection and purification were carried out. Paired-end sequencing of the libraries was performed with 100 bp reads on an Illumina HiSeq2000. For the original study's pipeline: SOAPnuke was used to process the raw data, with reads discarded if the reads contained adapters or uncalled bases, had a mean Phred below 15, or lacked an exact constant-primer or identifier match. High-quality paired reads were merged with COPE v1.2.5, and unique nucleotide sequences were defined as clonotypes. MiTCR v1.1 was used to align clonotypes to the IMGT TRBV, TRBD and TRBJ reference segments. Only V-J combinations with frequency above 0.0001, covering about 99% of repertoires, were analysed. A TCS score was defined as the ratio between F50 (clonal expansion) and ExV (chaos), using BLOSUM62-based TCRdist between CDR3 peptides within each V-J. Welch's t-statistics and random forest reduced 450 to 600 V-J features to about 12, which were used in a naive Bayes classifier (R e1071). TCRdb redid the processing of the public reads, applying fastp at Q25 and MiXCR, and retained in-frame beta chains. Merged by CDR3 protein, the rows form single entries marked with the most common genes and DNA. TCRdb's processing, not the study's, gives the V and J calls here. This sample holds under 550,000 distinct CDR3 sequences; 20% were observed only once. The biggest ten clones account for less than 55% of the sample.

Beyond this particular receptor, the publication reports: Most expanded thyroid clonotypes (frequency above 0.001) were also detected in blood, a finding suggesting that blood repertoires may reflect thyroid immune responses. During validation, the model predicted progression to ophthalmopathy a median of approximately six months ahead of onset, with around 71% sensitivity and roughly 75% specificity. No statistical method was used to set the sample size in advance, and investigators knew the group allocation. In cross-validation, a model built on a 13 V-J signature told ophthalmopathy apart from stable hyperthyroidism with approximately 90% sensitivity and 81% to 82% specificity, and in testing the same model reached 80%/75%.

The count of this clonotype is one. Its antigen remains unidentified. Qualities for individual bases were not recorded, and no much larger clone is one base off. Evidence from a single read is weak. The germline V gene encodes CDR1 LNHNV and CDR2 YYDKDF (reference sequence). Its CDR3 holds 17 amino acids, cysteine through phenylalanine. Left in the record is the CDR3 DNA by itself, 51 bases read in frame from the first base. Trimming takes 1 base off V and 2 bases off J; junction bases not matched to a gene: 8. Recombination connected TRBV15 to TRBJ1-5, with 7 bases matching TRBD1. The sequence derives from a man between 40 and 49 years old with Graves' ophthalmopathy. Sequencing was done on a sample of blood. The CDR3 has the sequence CATSRVTGVAGNQPQHF. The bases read TGTGCCACCAGCAGAGTAACAGGGGTGGCGGGCAATCAGCCCCAGCATTTT.